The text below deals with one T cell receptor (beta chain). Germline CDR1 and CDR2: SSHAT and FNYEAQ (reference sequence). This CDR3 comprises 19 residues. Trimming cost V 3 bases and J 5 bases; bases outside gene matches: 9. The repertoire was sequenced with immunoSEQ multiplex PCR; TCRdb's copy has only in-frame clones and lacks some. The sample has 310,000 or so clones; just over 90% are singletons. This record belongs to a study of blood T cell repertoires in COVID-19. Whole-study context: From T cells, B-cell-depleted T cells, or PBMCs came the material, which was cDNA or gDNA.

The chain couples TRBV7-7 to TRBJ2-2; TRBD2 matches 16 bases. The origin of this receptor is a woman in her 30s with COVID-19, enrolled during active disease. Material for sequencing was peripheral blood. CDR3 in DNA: TGTGCCAGCAGCTTCGGGACTAGCGGGAGGGCCCCATTGACCGGGGAGCTGTTTTTT. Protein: CASSFGTSGRAPLTGELFF.